A selection of T cell receptor beta chains follows, all from one sample in a study of vaccination and CD4 T cells after COVID-19. TCRdb itself ran the PCR reads through MiXCR, one entry per CDR3 protein. Of about 3,500 distinct CDR3 sequences listed, about 40% were seen once; the top ten hold 31%. No antigen is known for these receptors. Sequenced sample: CD4+ T cells from blood, cultured in vitro. These receptors were obtained from a human donor who had recovered from COVID-19. The CDR3 runs from the conserved cysteine through the conserved F or W. A D gene is named only where the DNA matches it firmly. Where a row states a size, it is once, few, many or the class of an expanded clone; other rows omit it.

j_call,d_call,v_call,clone_size,cdr3_nt,cdr3_aa
TRBJ1-6,TRBD1,TRBV25-1,few,TGTGCCAGCAGTGAAGGGGGGACAGGGGGGAGGAATTCACCCCTCCACTTT,CASSEGGTGGRNSPLHF
TRBJ1-2,.,TRBV12-3/TRBV12-4,.,TGTGCCAGCAGCCGACTTTCGAGGGCTTTAAATGGATATGGCTACACCTTC,CASSRLSRALNGYGYTF
TRBJ1-1,.,TRBV19,.,TGTGCCACCTTGGATTCACAGGGAGGTTTAGGTAAAGCTTTCTTT,CATLDSQGGLGKAFF
TRBJ2-3,TRBD2,TRBV10-3,.,TGTGCCATCAATACGGGACTAGCGGGGGGGCCCCGCACAGATACGCAGTATTTT,CAINTGLAGGPRTDTQYF
TRBJ2-3,TRBD2,TRBV3-1,medium-sized,TGTGCCAGCAGCCAAGCGGGGGGGCGGGGTACGCAGTATTTT,CASSQAGGRGTQYF
TRBJ2-3,TRBD2,TRBV7-8,medium-sized,TGTGCCAGCAGCTTAGTTACTAGCGGGGCCACAGATACGCAGTATTTT,CASSLVTSGATDTQYF
TRBJ2-7,.,TRBV12-3/TRBV12-4,.,TGTGCCAGCAGTACCAGCGGCGGGTACGAGCAGTACTTC,CASSTSGGYEQYF
TRBJ2-5,.,TRBV2,medium-sized,TGTGCCAGCAAGGTGGTGGAGACCCAGTACTTC,CASKVVETQYF
TRBJ1-2,TRBD1,TRBV12-5,.,TGTGCTAGTGGGGGGGACAGGGTAATAAATGGCTACACCTTC,CASGGDRVINGYTF
TRBJ2-7,.,TRBV5-1,.,TGCGCCAGCAGCTTAACATGGAGGACAGCTTCCTACGAGCAGTACTTC,CASSLTWRTASYEQYF
TRBJ1-2,.,TRBV2,large,TGTGCCAACAAAAAAGGGGCTGCAAACTATGGCTACACCTTC,CANKKGAANYGYTF
TRBJ2-2,TRBD1,TRBV7-9,few,TGTGCCAGCAACCTCCTAGGGACAGTGAACACCGGGGAGCTGTTTTTT,CASNLLGTVNTGELFF
TRBJ2-7,.,TRBV12-3/TRBV12-4,.,TGTGCCAGCAGCCCCTTACCCTCACAGGGTTACCACTTC,CASSPLPSQGYHF
TRBJ1-2,.,TRBV18,few,TGTGCCAGCTCACCAATGCTACAGACAAACTATGGCTACACCTTC,CASSPMLQTNYGYTF
TRBJ1-5,.,TRBV19,once,TGTGCCAGTAGTATAGTTGCTGGTCATCAGCCCCAGCATTTT,CASSIVAGHQPQHF
TRBJ2-7,TRBD2,TRBV12-3/TRBV12-4,.,TGTGCCAGCAGTCCCCCGGGACTAGCCTACGAGCAGTACTTC,CASSPPGLAYEQYF
TRBJ1-5,.,TRBV15,medium-sized,TGTGCCACCAGCAGTCAGGGGAATCAGCCCCAGCATTTT,CATSSQGNQPQHF
TRBJ1-2,TRBD1,TRBV19,.,TGTGCCAGTAGTAAAATCGGGACAGACTATGGCTACACCTTC,CASSKIGTDYGYTF
TRBJ2-7,.,TRBV6-2/TRBV6-3,.,TGTGCCAGCAGTGCGGGACAGATTTTACAGGTGCAGTACTTC,CASSAGQILQVQYF
TRBJ1-2,TRBD1,TRBV5-6,few,TGTGCCAGCAGCCTTTGGGGACAGGCTAACTATGGCTACACCTTC,CASSLWGQANYGYTF
TRBJ1-1,.,TRBV7-3,few,TGTGCCAGCAGCGCCGAGGGAGGGAGGAACACTGAAGCTTTCTTT,CASSAEGGRNTEAFF
TRBJ1-5,.,TRBV29-1,few,TGCAGCGTTGAGACAGATAGCAATCAGCCCCAGCATTTT,CSVETDSNQPQHF
TRBJ1-5,.,TRBV20-1,few,TGCAGTGCTAATAAAGGGGACGGCAATCAGCCCCAGCATTTT,CSANKGDGNQPQHF
TRBJ1-6,TRBD1,TRBV18,.,TGTGCCAGCTCACCGACAGGGGGCGATCCACCCCTCCACTTT,CASSPTGGDPPLHF
TRBJ1-4,.,TRBV6-1,medium-sized,TGTGCCACTCGGGGTGCAACTAATGAAAAACTGTTTTTT,CATRGATNEKLFF
TRBJ1-2,.,TRBV7-8,.,TGTGCCAGCAGCCTAGACAGGTCCTATGGCTACACCTTC,CASSLDRSYGYTF
TRBJ1-4,TRBD1,TRBV19,.,TGTGCCAGTAGCCCTCAGACAGGGGGCCTCATCGAAAAACTGTTTTTT,CASSPQTGGLIEKLFF
TRBJ1-2,.,TRBV30,once,TGTGCCTCACAACCCGGAGGGGACGGCTACACCTTC,CASQPGGDGYTF
TRBJ1-1,.,TRBV5-4,.,TGTGCCAGCAGCTTGTTTAGGGAGAACACTGAAGCTTTCTTT,CASSLFRENTEAFF
TRBJ1-6,.,TRBV21-1,medium-sized,TGTGCCAGCAGCAAGCATAGCTCCTATAATTCACCCCTCCACTTT,CASSKHSSYNSPLHF